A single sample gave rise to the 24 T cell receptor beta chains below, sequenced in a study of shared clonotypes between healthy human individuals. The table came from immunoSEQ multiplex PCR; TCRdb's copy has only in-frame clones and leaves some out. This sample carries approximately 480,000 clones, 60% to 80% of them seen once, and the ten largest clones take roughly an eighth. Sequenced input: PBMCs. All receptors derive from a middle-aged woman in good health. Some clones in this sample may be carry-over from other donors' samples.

The CDR3 here is CAWIPLAGPTEQYF. CDR3 coding DNA: TGTGCCTGGATCCCACTAGCGGGACCGACCGAGCAGTACTTC. The J gene is TRBJ2-7, the V gene TRBV30, with TRBD2 identical over 10 bases. The germline V gene encodes CDR1 GTSNPN and CDR2 SVGIG (reference sequence). The CDR3 runs to 14 residues. V shed 4 bases and J 6 bases; nucleotides not matched to a gene: 9.

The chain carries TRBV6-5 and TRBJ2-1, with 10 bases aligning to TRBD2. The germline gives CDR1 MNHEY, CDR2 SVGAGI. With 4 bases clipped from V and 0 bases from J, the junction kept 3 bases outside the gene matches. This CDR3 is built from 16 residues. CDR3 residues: CASSSLAGASYNEQFF. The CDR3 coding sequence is TGTGCCAGCAGTTCCCTAGCGGGAGCCTCCTACAATGAGCAGTTCTTC.

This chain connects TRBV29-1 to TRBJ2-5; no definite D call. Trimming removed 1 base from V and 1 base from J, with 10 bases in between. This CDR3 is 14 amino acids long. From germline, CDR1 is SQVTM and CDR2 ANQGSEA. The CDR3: CSVEVGAGQETQYF. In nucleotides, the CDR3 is TGCAGCGTTGAAGTCGGCGCAGGCCAAGAGACCCAGTACTTC. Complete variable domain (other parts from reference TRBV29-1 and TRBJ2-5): SAVISQKPSRDICQRGTSLTIQCQVDSQVTMMFWYRQQPGQSLTLIATANQGSEATYESGFVIDKFPISRPNLTFSTLTVSNMSPEDSSIYLCSVEVGAGQETQYFGPGTRLLVL.

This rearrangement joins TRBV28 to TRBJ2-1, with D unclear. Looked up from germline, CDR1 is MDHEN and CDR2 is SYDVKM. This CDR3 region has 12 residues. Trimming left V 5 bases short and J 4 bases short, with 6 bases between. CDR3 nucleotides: TGTGCCAGCAGTGTACTTTACAATGAGCAGTTCTTC. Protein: CASSVLYNEQFF.

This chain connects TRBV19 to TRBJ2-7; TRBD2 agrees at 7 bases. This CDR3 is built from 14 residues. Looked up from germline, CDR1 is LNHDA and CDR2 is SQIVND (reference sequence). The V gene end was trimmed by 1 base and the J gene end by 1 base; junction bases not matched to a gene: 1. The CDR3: CASSIVAGSYEQYF. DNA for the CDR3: TGTGCCAGTAGTATAGTAGCGGGTTCCTACGAGCAGTACTTC. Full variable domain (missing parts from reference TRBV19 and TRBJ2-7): DGGITQSPKYLFRKEGQNVTLSCEQNLNHDAMYWYRQDPGQGLRLIYYSQIVNDFQKGDIAEGYSVSREKKESFPLTVTSAQKNPTAFYLCASSIVAGSYEQYFGPGTRLTVT.

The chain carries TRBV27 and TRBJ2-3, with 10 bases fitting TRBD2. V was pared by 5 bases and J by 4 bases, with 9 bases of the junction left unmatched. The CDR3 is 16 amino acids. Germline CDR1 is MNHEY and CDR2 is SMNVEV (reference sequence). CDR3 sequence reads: CASSPRSSGRPDTQYF. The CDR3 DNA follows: TGTGCCAGCAGTCCTCGCAGTAGCGGGAGGCCAGATACGCAGTATTTT.

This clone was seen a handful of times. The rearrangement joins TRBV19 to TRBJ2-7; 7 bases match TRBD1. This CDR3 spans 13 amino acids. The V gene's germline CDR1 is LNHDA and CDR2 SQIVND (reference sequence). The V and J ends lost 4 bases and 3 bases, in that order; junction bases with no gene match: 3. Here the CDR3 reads CASSKGQFYEQYF. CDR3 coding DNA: TGTGCCAGTAGTAAGGGACAGTTCTACGAGCAGTACTTC.

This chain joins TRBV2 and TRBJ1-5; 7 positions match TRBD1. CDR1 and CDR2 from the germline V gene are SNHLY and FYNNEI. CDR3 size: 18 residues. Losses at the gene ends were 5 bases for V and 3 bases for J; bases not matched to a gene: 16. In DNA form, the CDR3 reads TGTGCCAGCAGTCCCGCCATGGTAGGGGGCGATGCCAATCAGCCCCAGCATTTT. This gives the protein CASSPAMVGGDANQPQHF.

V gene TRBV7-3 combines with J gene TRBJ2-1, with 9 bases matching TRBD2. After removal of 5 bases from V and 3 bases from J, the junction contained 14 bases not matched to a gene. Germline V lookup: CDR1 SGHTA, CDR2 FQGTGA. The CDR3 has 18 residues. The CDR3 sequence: CASSPHERTSDSYNEQFF. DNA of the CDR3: TGTGCCAGCAGCCCGCACGAGAGGACTAGCGACAGCTACAATGAGCAGTTCTTC.

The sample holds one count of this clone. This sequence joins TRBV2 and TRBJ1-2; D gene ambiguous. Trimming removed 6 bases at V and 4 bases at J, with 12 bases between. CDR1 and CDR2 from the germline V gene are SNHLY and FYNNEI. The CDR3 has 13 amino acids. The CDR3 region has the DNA TGTGCCAGCAGCGCGGACGCCCTCTATGGCTACACCTTC. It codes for CASSADALYGYTF.

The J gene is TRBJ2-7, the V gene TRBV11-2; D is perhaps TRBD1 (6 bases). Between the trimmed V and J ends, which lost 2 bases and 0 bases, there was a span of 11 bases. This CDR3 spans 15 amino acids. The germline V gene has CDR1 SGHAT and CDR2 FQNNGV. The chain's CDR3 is CASSLNRVSSYEQYF. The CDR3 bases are TGTGCCAGCAGCTTAAACAGGGTGAGCTCCTACGAGCAGTACTTC.

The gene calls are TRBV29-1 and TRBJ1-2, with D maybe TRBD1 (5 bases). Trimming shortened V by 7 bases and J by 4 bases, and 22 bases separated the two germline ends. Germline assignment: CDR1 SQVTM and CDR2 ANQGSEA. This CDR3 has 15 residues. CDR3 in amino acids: CSALAQQVGVYGYTF. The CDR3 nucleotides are TGCAGCGCCCTGGCCCAACAGGTCGGGGTCTATGGCTACACCTTC.

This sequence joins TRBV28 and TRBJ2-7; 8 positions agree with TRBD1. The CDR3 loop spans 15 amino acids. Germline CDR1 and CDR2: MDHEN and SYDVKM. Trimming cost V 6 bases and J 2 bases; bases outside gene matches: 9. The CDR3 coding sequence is TGTGCCAGCAGCCCCGCAGGGGGCGCCCCCTACGAGCAGTACTTC. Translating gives CASSPAGGAPYEQYF. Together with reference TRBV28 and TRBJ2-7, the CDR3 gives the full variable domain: DVKVTQSSRYLVKRTGEKVFLECVQDMDHENMFWYRQDPGLGLRLIYFSYDVKMKEKGDIPEGYSVSREKKERFSLILESASTNQTSMYLCASSPAGGAPYEQYFGPGTRLTVT.

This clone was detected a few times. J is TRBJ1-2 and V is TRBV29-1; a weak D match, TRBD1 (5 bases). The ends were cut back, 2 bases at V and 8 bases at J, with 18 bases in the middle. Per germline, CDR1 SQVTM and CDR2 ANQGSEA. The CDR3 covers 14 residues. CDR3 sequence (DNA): TGCAGCGTTGAACCCGGGGGGACGGTGGGAGGCTACACCTTC. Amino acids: CSVEPGGTVGGYTF.

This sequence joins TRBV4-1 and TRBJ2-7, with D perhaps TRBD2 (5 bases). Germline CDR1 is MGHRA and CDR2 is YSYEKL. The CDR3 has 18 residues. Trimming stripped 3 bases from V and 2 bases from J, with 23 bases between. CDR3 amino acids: CASSHEIRVPGSAYEQYF. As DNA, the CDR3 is TGCGCCAGCAGCCATGAGATCCGGGTCCCGGGGAGCGCCTACGAGCAGTACTTC.

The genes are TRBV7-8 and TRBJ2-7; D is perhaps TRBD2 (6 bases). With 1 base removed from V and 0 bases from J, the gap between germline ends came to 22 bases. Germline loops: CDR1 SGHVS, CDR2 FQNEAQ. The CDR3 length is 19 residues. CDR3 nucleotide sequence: TGTGCCAGCAGCTTAGAAGTTAGGAGGGTAAGGCCCCACTCCTACGAGCAGTACTTC. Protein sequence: CASSLEVRRVRPHSYEQYF.

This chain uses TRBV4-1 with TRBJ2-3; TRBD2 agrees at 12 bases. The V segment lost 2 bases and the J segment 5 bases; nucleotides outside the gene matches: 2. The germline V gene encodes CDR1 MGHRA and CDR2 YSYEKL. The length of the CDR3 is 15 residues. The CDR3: CASSQLGLAGDTQYF. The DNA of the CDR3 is TGCGCCAGCAGCCAACTGGGACTAGCGGGAGATACGCAGTATTTT.

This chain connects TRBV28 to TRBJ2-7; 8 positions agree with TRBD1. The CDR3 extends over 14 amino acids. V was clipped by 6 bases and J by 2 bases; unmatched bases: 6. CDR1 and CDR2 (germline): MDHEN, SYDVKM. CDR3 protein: CASRLGQGPYEQYF. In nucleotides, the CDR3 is TGTGCCAGCAGACTTGGACAGGGACCCTACGAGCAGTACTTC.

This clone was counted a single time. CDR3 residues: CASSRTSHEQYF. In DNA, the CDR3 is TGTGCCAGCAGTCGGACTAGCCACGAGCAGTACTTC. The chain employs TRBV6-5 and TRBJ2-7; 8 nucleotides agree with TRBD2. V lost 5 bases and J lost 5; bases outside the gene matches: 2. This CDR3 is built from 12 residues. Germline V lookup: CDR1 MNHEY, CDR2 SVGAGI.

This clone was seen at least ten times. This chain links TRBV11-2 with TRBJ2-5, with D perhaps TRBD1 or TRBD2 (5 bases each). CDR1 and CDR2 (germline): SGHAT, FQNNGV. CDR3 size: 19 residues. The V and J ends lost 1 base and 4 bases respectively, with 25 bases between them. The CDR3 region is CASSLVRHEGPQTRETQYF. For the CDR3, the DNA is TGTGCCAGCAGCTTAGTACGCCACGAGGGACCGCAGACCCGAGAGACCCAGTACTTC.

CDR3 DNA sequence: TGTGCCTGGAGTAGGTTAGACTACGAGCAGTACTTC. Translating gives CAWSRLDYEQYF. This chain uses TRBV30 with TRBJ2-7; D gene ambiguous. V lost 2 bases and J lost 3, with 8 bases in between. The CDR3 has 12 residues. The V gene's germline CDR1 is GTSNPN and CDR2 SVGIG (reference sequence).

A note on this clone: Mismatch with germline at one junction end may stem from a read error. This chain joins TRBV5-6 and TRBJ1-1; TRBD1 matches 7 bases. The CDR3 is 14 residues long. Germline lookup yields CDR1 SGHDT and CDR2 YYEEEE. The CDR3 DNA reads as TGTGCCGGCAGCCCGGGGACAGTTAAGACTGAAGCTTTCTTT. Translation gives CAGSPGTVKTEAFF.

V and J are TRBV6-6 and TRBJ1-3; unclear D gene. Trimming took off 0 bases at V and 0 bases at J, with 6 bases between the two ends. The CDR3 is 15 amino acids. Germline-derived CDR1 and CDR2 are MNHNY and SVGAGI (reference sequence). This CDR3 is CASSYSGTSGNTIYF. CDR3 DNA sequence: TGTGCCAGCAGTTACTCCGGAACCTCTGGAAACACCATATATTTT.

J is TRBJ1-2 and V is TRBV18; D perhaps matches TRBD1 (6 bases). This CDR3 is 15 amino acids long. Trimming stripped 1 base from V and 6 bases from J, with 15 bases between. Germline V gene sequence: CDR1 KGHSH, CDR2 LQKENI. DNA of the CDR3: TGTGCCAGCTCACCACAGACAGGCGCTTGGGATGGCTACACCTTC. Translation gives CASSPQTGAWDGYTF.